Following are 14 T cell receptor beta chains from one sample sequenced in a study of blood T cell repertoires in COVID-19. Using immunoSEQ multiplex PCR, the repertoire was profiled, and TCRdb retains in-frame clones only, with some absent. The table records 200,000 to 250,000 clones, around 80% of them present only once. Sequenced input: peripheral blood. These receptors originate from a middle-aged man with active or convalescent COVID-19.

The chain links TRBV29-1 to TRBJ1-2, with D perhaps matching TRBD1 (6 bases). The CDR3 covers 16 residues. Germline loops: CDR1 SQVTM, CDR2 ANQGSEA. Trimming removed 4 bases at V and 1 base at J, with 19 bases between. Here the CDR3 reads CSVVHSGQDINYGYTF. The CDR3 bases are TGCAGCGTTGTCCACTCGGGACAAGACATTAACTATGGCTACACCTTC.

The chain recombines TRBV18 with TRBJ1-4; 8 bases are a match to TRBD1. Trimming cost V 1 base and J 0 bases; bases outside gene matches: 1. This CDR3 comprises 16 residues. Germline-derived CDR1 and CDR2 are KGHSH and LQKENI. CDR3 in amino acids: CASSPQDRATNEKLFF. CDR3 sequence (DNA): TGTGCCAGCTCACCACAGGACAGGGCAACTAATGAAAAACTGTTTTTT.

This clone was found once. The genes are TRBV6-5 and TRBJ2-3; 14 nucleotides match TRBD2. The V segment lost 4 bases and the J segment 7 bases; nucleotides outside the gene matches: 7. Germline V gives CDR1 MNHEY, CDR2 SVGAGI. The CDR3 has 16 residues. The CDR3 loop reads CASSFGLAGGKNTQYF. For the CDR3, the DNA is TGTGCCAGCAGTTTCGGACTAGCGGGGGGAAAAAATACGCAGTATTTT.

The rearrangement uses TRBV2 and TRBJ1-2, with TRBD1 matching over 8 bases. The CDR3 is 13 residues long. In germline, CDR1 is SNHLY, CDR2 FYNNEI. Unmatched junction bases numbered 9, after V lost 10 bases and J lost 5 bases. The CDR3 DNA is TGTGCCAACCAACAGGGGGTGAGGTATGGCTACACCTTC. Protein product: CANQQGVRYGYTF.

The V gene is TRBV18, the J gene TRBJ1-1; D unresolved. With 4 bases removed from V and 1 base from J, the gap between germline ends came to 10 bases. The CDR3 is made up of 14 amino acids. The germline CDR1 and CDR2 sequences are KGHSH and LQKENI. The CDR3 sequence is CASSQNTGNTEAFF. DNA for the CDR3: TGTGCCAGCTCACAAAATACGGGGAACACTGAAGCTTTCTTT.

This clone was seen just once. This chain connects TRBV7-9 to TRBJ1-1; D not resolved. Germline CDR1 is SEHNR and CDR2 is FQNEAQ (reference sequence). The V end was cut by 6 bases, the J end by 6 bases, with 14 bases between. The CDR3 consists of 13 residues. CDR3 in DNA: TGTGCCAGCAGTTCGCAGGAATTCTCTGAAGCTTTCTTT. Protein sequence: CASSSQEFSEAFF. Complete variable domain (other parts from reference TRBV7-9 and TRBJ1-1): DTGVSQNPRHKITKRGQNVTFRCDPISEHNRLYWYRQTLGQGPEFLTYFQNEAQLEKSRLLSDRFSAERPKGSFSTLEIQRTEQGDSAMYLCASSSQEFSEAFFGQGTRLTVV.

V gene TRBV29-1 combines with J gene TRBJ1-3, with D unresolved. V was clipped by 5 bases and J by 0 bases, with 5 bases between them. The CDR3 is 12 amino acids. From germline, CDR1 is SQVTM and CDR2 ANQGSEA. DNA for the CDR3: TGCAGCGTTCTGTCCTCTGGAAACACCATATATTTT. It is translated as CSVLSSGNTIYF.

J is TRBJ2-1 and V is TRBV6-6, with 9 nucleotides matching TRBD2. V shed 7 bases and J 13 bases; nucleotides not matched to a gene: 14. The CDR3 loop spans 14 amino acids. Germline V gives CDR1 MNHNY, CDR2 SVGAGI (reference sequence). Here the CDR3 reads CASTDPGLAGSQFF. The CDR3, as DNA: TGTGCCAGCACCGACCCGGGGCTAGCGGGGTCACAGTTCTTC.

The J gene is TRBJ1-6, the V gene TRBV25-1; 8 positions agree with TRBD1. CDR1 is MGHDK, CDR2 SYGVNS, per germline. With V trimmed by 3 bases and J by 16 bases, 5 bases remained unmatched. The CDR3 has 12 residues. CDR3 protein: CASSDRTGLLHF. CDR3 sequence (DNA): TGTGCCAGCAGTGATAGGACAGGGTTGCTCCACTTT.

The chain uses TRBV5-8 and TRBJ2-1; the D gene is possibly TRBD2 (7 bases). The germline gives CDR1 SGHTS, CDR2 YDEGEE. This CDR3 contains 15 residues. Trimming took off 1 base at V and 7 bases at J, with 15 bases between the two ends. In DNA form, the CDR3 reads TGTGCCAGCAGCTTGAGTCGGGGGGCCCGGAATGAGCAGTTCTTC. Translating gives CASSLSRGARNEQFF. The full variable domain, with the rest looked up from reference TRBV5-8 and TRBJ2-1, is EAGVTQSPTHLIKTRGQQATLRCSPISGHTSVYWYQQALGLGLQFLLWYDEGEERNRGNFPPRFSGRQFPNYSSELNVNALELEDSALYLCASSLSRGARNEQFFGPGTRLTVL.

This chain joins TRBV4-1 and TRBJ2-5, with D tentatively TRBD1 (6 bases). This CDR3 has 15 amino acids. Germline CDR1 reads MGHRA; CDR2 reads YSYEKL. V shed 2 bases and J shed 1 base, with 11 bases lying between them. This chain's CDR3 is CASSQNQGTQETQYF. CDR3 nucleotide sequence: TGCGCCAGCAGCCAAAACCAGGGGACCCAAGAGACCCAGTACTTC.

The chain uses TRBV5-1 and TRBJ1-3, with TRBD1 matching over 8 bases. J gave up 4 bases and V 0 bases, and 6 bases lay outside the gene matches. Germline-derived CDR1 and CDR2 are SGHRS and YFSETQ. The CDR3 length is 16 residues. CDR3 loop: CASSLGGQGFGNTIYF. CDR3 sequence (DNA): TGCGCCAGCAGCTTGGGCGGACAGGGTTTCGGAAACACCATATATTTT.

The CDR3, as DNA: TGTGCCAGCAGCTTGGGGCCGGGGGACACTGAAGCTTTCTTT. This encodes CASSLGPGDTEAFF. The rearrangement joins TRBV5-8 to TRBJ1-1, with D perhaps matching TRBD1 (5 bases). The germline gives CDR1 SGHTS, CDR2 YDEGEE. The CDR3 runs to 14 residues. V lost 0 bases to trimming and J lost 3 bases, with 9 bases between them.

The chain combines TRBV7-8 with TRBJ2-7; D gene unclear. Trimming cost V 2 bases and J 6 bases, with 8 bases left between them. Germline V CDR1 and CDR2: SGHVS, FQNEAQ. The length of the CDR3 is 12 residues. CDR3 amino acids: CASSLRGAEQYF. The DNA for the CDR3 is TGTGCCAGCAGCTTACGAGGAGCCGAGCAGTACTTC.